This T cell receptor (beta chain) is from a study of blood T cells in healthy people across ages. Study-level findings and limits: Estimated diversity across one million T cells was deemed an underestimate. When set beside aged donors, long-lived donors presented more naive CD4+ cells and higher diversity.

The CDR3 covers 15 residues. The V gene lost 4 bases and the J gene lost 0 bases, with 10 bases spanning the gap. CDR1 and CDR2 (germline): SGHDN, FVKESK. As to this clonotype: No antigen is known for it.

A second PCR of 7 to 11 cycles used a sample-barcoded 5' primer and a J-beta primer mix. Every sample gave at least 2.5 million paired-end reads containing CDR3. MiXCR was run by TCRdb on the 5' RACE reads, yielding one entry per CDR3 protein. The table shows 720,000 or so distinct CDR3 sequences, with around 43% occurring only once. V gene TRBV14 combines with J gene TRBJ2-1; D not certain. The TCR sequence derives from a man older than 75 in good health. Sequenced material: blood. CDR3 residues: CASSPFISSYNEQFF. The CDR3 DNA reads as TGTGCCAGCAGCCCCTTTATCAGCTCCTACAATGAGCAGTTCTTC.